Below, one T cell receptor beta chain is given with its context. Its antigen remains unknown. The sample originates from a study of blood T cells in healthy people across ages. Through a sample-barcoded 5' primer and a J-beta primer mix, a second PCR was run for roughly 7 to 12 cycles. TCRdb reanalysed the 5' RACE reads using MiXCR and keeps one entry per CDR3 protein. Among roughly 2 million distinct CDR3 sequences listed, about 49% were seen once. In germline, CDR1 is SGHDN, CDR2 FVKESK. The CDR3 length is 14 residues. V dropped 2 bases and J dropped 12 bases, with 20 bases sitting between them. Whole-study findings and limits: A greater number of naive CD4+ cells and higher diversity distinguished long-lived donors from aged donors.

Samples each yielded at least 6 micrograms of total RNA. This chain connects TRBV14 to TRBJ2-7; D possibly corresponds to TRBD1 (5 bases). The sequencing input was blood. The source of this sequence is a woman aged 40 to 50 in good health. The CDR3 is CASSQRPTPGFLYF. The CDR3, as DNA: TGTGCCAGCAGCCAAAGGCCAACCCCAGGGTTTCTGTACTTC.